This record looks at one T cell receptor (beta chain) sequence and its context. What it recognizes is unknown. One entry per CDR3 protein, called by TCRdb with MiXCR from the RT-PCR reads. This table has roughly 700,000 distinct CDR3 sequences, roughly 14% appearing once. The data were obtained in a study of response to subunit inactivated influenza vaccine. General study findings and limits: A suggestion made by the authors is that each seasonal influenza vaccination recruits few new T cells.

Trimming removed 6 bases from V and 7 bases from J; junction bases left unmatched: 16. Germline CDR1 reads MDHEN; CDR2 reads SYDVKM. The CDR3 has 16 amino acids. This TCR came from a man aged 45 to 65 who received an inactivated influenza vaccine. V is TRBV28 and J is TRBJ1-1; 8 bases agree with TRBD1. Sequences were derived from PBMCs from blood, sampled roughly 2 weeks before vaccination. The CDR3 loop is CASRVEDRVGQVEAFF. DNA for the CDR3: TGTGCCAGCAGGGTTGAGGACAGGGTAGGGCAGGTTGAAGCTTTCTTT.